The source of this T cell receptor (beta chain) is a study of CXCR3-negative and CXCR3-positive naive CD8 T cells. General study points: Fresh PBMCs served for most assays, and CXCR3 expression fell partially after cryopreservation. Naive subsets did not differ in surface CD5, and TRB CDR3 properties served to infer TCR strength. Naive cells that were CXCR3-positive had more hydrophobic TRB CDR3s (compared with CXCR3-negative naive cells).

A CD45RO-CCR7+CD27+CD95- profile was what naive CD8+ T cells displayed. Note on this clonotype: The antigen is not known.

Germline CDR1 is SGHAT and CDR2 is FQNNGV. This CDR3 region has 16 residues. The study made its TRB cDNA libraries by 5' RACE, adding UMI labels. TCRdb reanalyzed the 5' RACE reads, giving one entry per CDR3 protein sequence and no DNA. This repertoire comprises 100,000 to 150,000 distinct CDR3 sequences; its ten largest clones make up 0.45% to 0.6%. The sequenced sample consisted of naive CXCR3- CD8+ T cells from blood. Stated subset: CD45RO-CCR7+CD27+CD95- naive CD8+ T cells lacking CXCR3 (TNR3-). V gene TRBV11-2 combines with J gene TRBJ2-1; TCRdb gives TRBD2 as the D gene, but with no DNA this cannot be confirmed. This sequence was found in a human donor in good health. Some clones in this sample may be carry-over from other donors' samples. CDR3 residues: CASSLVWTSGSNEQFF. Together with reference TRBV11-2 and TRBJ2-1, the CDR3 gives the full variable domain: EAGVAQSPRYKIIEKRQSVAFWCNPISGHATLYWYQQILGQGPKLLIQFQNNGVVDDSQLPKDRFSAERLKGVDSTLKIQPAKLEDSAVYLCASSLVWTSGSNEQFFGPGTRLTVL.